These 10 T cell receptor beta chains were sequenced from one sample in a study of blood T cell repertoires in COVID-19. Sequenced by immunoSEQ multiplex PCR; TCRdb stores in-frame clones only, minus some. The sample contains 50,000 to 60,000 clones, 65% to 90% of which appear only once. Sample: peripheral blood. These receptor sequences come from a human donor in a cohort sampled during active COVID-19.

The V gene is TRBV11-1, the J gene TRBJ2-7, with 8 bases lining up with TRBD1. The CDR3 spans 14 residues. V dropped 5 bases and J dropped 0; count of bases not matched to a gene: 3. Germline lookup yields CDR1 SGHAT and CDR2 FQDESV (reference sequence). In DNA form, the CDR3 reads TGTGCCAGCAGCAGGACAGGGAACTCCTACGAGCAGTACTTC. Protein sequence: CASSRTGNSYEQYF.

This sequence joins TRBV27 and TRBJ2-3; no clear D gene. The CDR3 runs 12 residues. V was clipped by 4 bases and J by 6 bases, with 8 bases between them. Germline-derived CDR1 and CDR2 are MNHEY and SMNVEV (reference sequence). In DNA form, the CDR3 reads TGTGCCAGCAGTTACCCGCGGGATACGCAGTATTTT. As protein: CASSYPRDTQYF.

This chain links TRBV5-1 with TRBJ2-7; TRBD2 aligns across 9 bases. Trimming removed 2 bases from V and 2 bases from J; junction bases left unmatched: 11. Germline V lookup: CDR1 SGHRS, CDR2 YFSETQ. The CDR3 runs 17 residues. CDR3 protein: CASSLEGKLAGTYEQYF. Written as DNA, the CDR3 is TGCGCCAGCAGCTTAGAGGGGAAGCTAGCGGGAACCTACGAGCAGTACTTC.

The CDR3 reads CASSLFREGHEQYF. In nucleotides, the CDR3 is TGTGCCAGCAGTTTGTTTAGGGAGGGCCACGAGCAGTACTTC. V is TRBV28 and J is TRBJ2-7; 7 positions match TRBD2. The V and J ends lost 3 bases and 5 bases, in that order; junction bases with no gene match: 7. Per germline, CDR1 MDHEN and CDR2 SYDVKM. This CDR3 region has 14 residues.

DNA for the CDR3: TGCGCCAGCAGCCAGCTAGCGGGAGGATACAATGAGCAGTTCTTC. Translating gives CASSQLAGGYNEQFF. This rearrangement joins TRBV4-3 to TRBJ2-1, with 11 bases identical to TRBD2. The CDR3 has 15 amino acids. J lost 4 bases, V lost 3 bases, and 2 bases had no gene match. Germline lookup yields CDR1 LGHNA and CDR2 YSLEER.

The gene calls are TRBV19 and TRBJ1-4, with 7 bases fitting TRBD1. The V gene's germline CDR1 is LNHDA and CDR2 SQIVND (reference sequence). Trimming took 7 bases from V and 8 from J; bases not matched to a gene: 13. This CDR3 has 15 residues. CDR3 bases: TGTGCCAGTACCTTTGAACAGGGGAGGTTGGAAAAACTGTTTTTT. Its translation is CASTFEQGRLEKLFF.

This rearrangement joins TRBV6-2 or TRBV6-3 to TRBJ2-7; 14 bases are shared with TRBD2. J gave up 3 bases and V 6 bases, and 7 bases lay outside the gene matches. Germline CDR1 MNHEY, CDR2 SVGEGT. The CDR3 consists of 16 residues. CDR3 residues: CASSNTGLAGDYEQYF. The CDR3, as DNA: TGTGCCAGCAGCAACACGGGACTAGCGGGAGACTACGAGCAGTACTTC.

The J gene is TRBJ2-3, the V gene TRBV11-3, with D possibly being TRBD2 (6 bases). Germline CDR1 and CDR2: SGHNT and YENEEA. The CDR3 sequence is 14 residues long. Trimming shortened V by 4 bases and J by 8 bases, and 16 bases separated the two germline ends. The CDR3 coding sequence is TGTGCCAGCAGCTCCCGGGACTTAGGCGGTACGCAGTATTTT. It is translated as CASSSRDLGGTQYF. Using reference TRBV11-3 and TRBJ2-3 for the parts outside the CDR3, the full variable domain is EAGVVQSPRYKIIEKKQPVAFWCNPISGHNTLYWYLQNLGQGPELLIRYENEEAVDDSQLPKDRFSAERLKGVDSTLKIQPAELGDSAVYLCASSSRDLGGTQYFGPGTRLTVL.

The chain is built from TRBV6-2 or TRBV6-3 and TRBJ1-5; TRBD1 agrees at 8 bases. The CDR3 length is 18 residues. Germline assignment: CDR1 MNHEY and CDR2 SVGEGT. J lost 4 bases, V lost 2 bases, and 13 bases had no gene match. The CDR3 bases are TGTGCCAGCAGTTACACCCACGGACAGGGAGTAGATAATCAGCCCCAGCATTTT. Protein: CASSYTHGQGVDNQPQHF.

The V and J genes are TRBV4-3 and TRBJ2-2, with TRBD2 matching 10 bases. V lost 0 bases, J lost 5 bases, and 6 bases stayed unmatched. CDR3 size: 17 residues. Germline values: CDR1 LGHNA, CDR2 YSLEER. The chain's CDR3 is CASSQDILAGVTGELFF. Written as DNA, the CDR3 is TGCGCCAGCAGCCAAGATATTCTAGCGGGAGTAACCGGGGAGCTGTTTTTT.